This is a list of T cell receptor beta chains from one sample in a study of tumor and adjacent non-tumor tissue in lung cancer. A single record per CDR3 protein comes from TCRdb applying MiXCR to the multiplex PCR reads. The table records fewer than 85,000 distinct CDR3 sequences, around 80% of them present only once. Sequencing input: lung tumor tissue. These receptors were taken from a woman aged 50 to 60 with non-small cell lung cancer. The CDR3 runs from the conserved cysteine through the conserved F or W. A D gene is named only where the DNA matches it firmly. Size is omitted from some rows. Given values are once, few, many or a class for expanded clones.

.	.	TRBJ1-2	TRBV28	CARGVGEHGYGYTF	TGTGCCAGGGGGGTCGGGGAACATGGGTATGGCTACACCTTC
.	.	TRBJ2-5	TRBV2	CASSKWETQHF	TGTGCCAGCTCGAAGTGGGAGACCCAGCACTTC
.	.	TRBJ1-5	TRBV6-1	CASSGISWSNQPQHF	TGTGCCAGCAGTGGTATCTCATGGAGCAATCAGCCCCAGCACTTT
.	.	TRBJ2-1	TRBV11-2	CASSLESGQYNVQLF	TGTGCCAGCAGCTTAGAGTCGGGACAATACAATGTGCAGCTCTTC
.	.	TRBJ1-5	TRBV6-5	CFSNQGGSNQPQHF	TGTTTTAGCAACCAGGGTGGTAGCAATCAGCCCCAGCATTTT
.	.	TRBJ1-5	TRBV20-1	CSALGLGNQPQHF	TGCAGTGCCCTGGGGTTAGGGAATCAGCCACAGCATTTT
TRBD1	.	TRBJ1-1	TRBV5-1	CASIPGQGTEAFF	TGCGCCAGCATCCCGGGACAGGGCACTGAAGCTTTCTTT
.	.	TRBJ1-6	TRBV11-2	CTSIPGQRHNSPLHF	TGTACCAGCATCCCAGGACAGCGTCATAATTCACCCCTCCACTTT
TRBD2	.	TRBJ2-3	TRBV5-8	CASSQWTAGGPSTDKQYF	TGTGCCAGCAGCCAATGGACGGCGGGAGGGCCTTCCACAGATAAGCAGTATTTT
.	.	TRBJ2-3	TRBV28	CASSLVGAGSIQPQYF	TGTGCCAGCAGTTTGGTAGGGGCAGGTAGCATTCAGCCCCAGTATTTT
.	.	TRBJ2-7	TRBV20-1	CSAGGSGTFTCGQYF	TGTAGTGCTGGAGGATCCGGGACTTTCACCTGCGGACAGTACTTC
.	.	TRBJ2-7	TRBV10-3	CAISEWSQYEQYF	TGTGCCATCAGCGAGTGGTCGCAATACGAGCAGTACTTC
.	medium-sized	TRBJ2-1	TRBV6-5	CASSYVGMRGEQFF	TGTGCCAGCAGTTATGTCGGGATGAGGGGTGAGCAGTTCTTC
TRBD2	.	TRBJ2-7	TRBV20-1	CSASRNGGGRQYF	TGCAGTGCTAGCCGGAACGGGGGGGGGAGGCAGTATTTC
TRBD2	.	TRBJ2-7	TRBV4-3	CASSQGTSGSGEHYF	TGCGCCAGCAGCCAAGGGACTAGCGGGAGCGGCGAGCATTACTTC
TRBD2	.	TRBJ2-3	TRBV2	CASSEAGGDWADTQYF	TGTGCCAGCAGTGAAGCTGGGGGGGATTGGGCAGATACGCAGTATTTT
.	.	TRBJ2-7	TRBV11-2	CARSLSPSPYYEQYF	TGTGCCCGCAGCTTATCCCCGAGTCCCTACTACGAGCAGTACTTC
TRBD1	.	TRBJ1-2	TRBV28	CASSFRDRTCGYTF	TGTGCCAGCAGTTTTAGGGACAGGACATGTGGCTACACCTTC
.	.	TRBJ2-1	TRBV28	CASTLRRGVGNEQFF	TGTGCCAGCACCCTGCGGCGGGGTGTAGGAAATGAGCAGTTCTTC
.	.	TRBJ2-5	TRBV6-2/TRBV6-3	CTSSLIQEIQYF	TGTACCAGCAGTTTGATCCAAGAGATCCAGTACTTC
.	.	TRBJ2-1	TRBV7-9	CASSLALGTGPYNEQLF	TGTGCCAGCAGCTTGGCGCTGGGGACCGGGCCGTACAATGAGCAGTTATTC
.	.	TRBJ2-2	TRBV10-3	CAIGTNGNTGELFF	TGTGCTATCGGAACTAACGGGAACACCGGGGAGCTGTTTTTT
TRBD1	.	TRBJ2-7	TRBV14	CASGQAPPGTVGYEQYF	TGTGCCAGCGGCCAAGCCCCCCCGGGGACAGTAGGCTACGAGCAGTACTTC
.	.	TRBJ1-1	TRBV12-3/TRBV12-4	CTNSPMGNTEAFF	TGTACCAACAGTCCGATGGGGAACACTGAAGCTTTCTTT
.	.	TRBJ1-2	TRBV29-1	CSVGGSGGLNYGYTF	TGTAGCGTTGGAGGGTCTGGGGGATTGAACTATGGCTACACCTTC
.	.	TRBJ1-2	TRBV12-3/TRBV12-4	CASRQGYHGYTF	TGTGCCAGTAGGCAGGGGTACCATGGCTACACCTTC
TRBD2	.	TRBJ2-1	TRBV29-1	CNGGGPELF	TGCAATGGGGGAGGGCCGGAGCTCTTC
.	few	TRBJ2-7	TRBV20-1	CSAPSPRMGAYEQYF	TGCAGTGCTCCGAGCCCGAGGATGGGGGCTTACGAGCAGTACTTC
.	.	TRBJ1-5	TRBV20-1	CSAQPIPGGVYSNQSQHF	TGCAGTGCTCAACCTATACCCGGGGGGGTTTATAGCAATCAGTCCCAGCATTTT
.	.	TRBJ2-1	TRBV19	CASSDPAQGYNEQFF	TGTGCCAGTAGCGATCCAGCCCAGGGGTACAATGAGCAGTTCTTC
.	.	TRBJ2-7	TRBV20-1	CSARDSYEQYF	TGCAGCGCTAGAGACAGCTACGAGCAGTACTTC
TRBD1	.	TRBJ2-5	TRBV10-3	CAIRGTGGGEAQYF	TGTGCCATCAGGGGTACAGGGGGTGGGGAGGCCCAGTACTTC
TRBD1	.	TRBJ1-5	TRBV20-1	CSATSGGNQPQHF	TGCAGCGCTACCTCAGGGGGTAATCAGCCCCAGCATTTT
.	.	TRBJ2-1	TRBV6-1	CTSKPTLSYNEQFF	TGTACCAGCAAACCGACTCTCTCCTACAATGAGCAGTTCTTT
TRBD2	.	TRBJ2-5	TRBV20-1	CSASDRGVIQETQYF	TGCAGTGCTTCCGATCGGGGGGTGATTCAAGAGACCCAGTACTTC
TRBD2	.	TRBJ2-1	TRBV10-2	CASSRAGEGVQFF	TGCGCCAGTAGCAGAGCGGGAGAGGGGGTGCAGTTCTTC
TRBD2	hyperexpanded	TRBJ2-7	TRBV11-2	CASSPWASGSYEQYF	TGTGCCAGCAGCCCTTGGGCTAGCGGTTCCTACGAGCAGTACTTC
TRBD2	.	TRBJ2-7	TRBV20-1	CSARRSLVAGGPWMYEQYF	TGCAGTGCTAGGAGGTCCCTGGTAGCGGGAGGGCCCTGGATGTACGAGCAGTACTTC
.	many	TRBJ2-3	TRBV28	CASRVGPIDTQYF	TGTGCCAGCAGAGTAGGGCCAATAGATACGCAGTATTTT
.	.	TRBJ2-7	TRBV6-1	CASSGVYYEEYF	TGTGCCAGCTCCGGGGTCTACTACGAGGAGTACTTC
TRBD2	.	TRBJ2-3	TRBV20-1	CSPSESGSADTQYF	TGCAGTCCTAGTGAAAGCGGGAGCGCAGATACGCAGTATTTT
TRBD1	.	TRBJ2-3	TRBV4-3	CASSLEWTGCTDTQYF	TGCGCCAGCAGCCTAGAATGGACAGGGTGCACAGATACGCAGTATTTT
.	.	TRBJ2-4	TRBV29-1	CSARDYEQNIEYF	TGCAGCGCGAGAGACTATGAGCAAAACATTGAGTACTTT
.	.	TRBJ1-5	TRBV4-1	CASSQDQVSNQPQLF	TGCGCCAGCAGCCAAGATCAGGTTAGCAATCAGCCACAACTTTTT
.	.	TRBJ1-1	TRBV6-5	CTNREIGVSTEAFF	TGTACCAACAGGGAGATAGGGGTGTCCACTGAAGCTTTCTTT
.	many	TRBJ2-1	TRBV28	CASRSSQPTPPEQFF	TGTGCCAGCAGATCTTCTCAGCCCACGCCGCCCGAGCAGTTCTTC
TRBD2	.	TRBJ2-5	TRBV29-1	CNIKLHLPRETQNF	TGCAACATCAAATTACACCTACCGCGGGAGACCCAGAACTTC
.	.	TRBJ2-1	TRBV10-3	CAISGRFYDEQFF	TGTGCCATCAGTGGCCGATTCTACGATGAGCAGTTCTTC
TRBD1	few	TRBJ2-7	TRBV4-1	CASRHDPETGYEQYF	TGCGCCAGCAGACATGACCCCGAGACAGGGTACGAGCAGTACTTC
.	.	TRBJ2-7	TRBV20-1	CNARTILGPYEQYF	TGCAATGCTAGGACAATTCTGGGACCCTACGAGCAGTACTTC
.	.	TRBJ2-7	TRBV11-2	CASSSSPSRSYEQYF	TGTGCCAGTAGCTCATCTCCGAGTCGCTCCTACGAGCAGTACTTC
.	.	TRBJ1-5	TRBV6-6	CASSYSERERYSNQPQHF	TGTGCCAGCAGTTACTCGGAGAGGGAACGATATAGCAATCAGCCCCAGCACTTT
TRBD2	.	TRBJ2-1	TRBV20-1	CSWTSGTYNEQFF	TGCAGTTGGACTAGCGGGACTTATAATGAGCAGTTCTTC
.	.	TRBJ1-2	TRBV10-2	CTSSESRGGPGYTF	TGCACTAGCAGTGAGTCCAGAGGGGGACCGGGCTACACCTTC